In this sample, the clone carrying this TCR beta chain turned up once. Its matching antigen is unknown. This entry comes from a study of T cells after posttransplantation cyclophosphamide. Regarding the study as a whole: After PTCy, TRB diversity resembled that of CNI/methotrexate controls. Later blood repertoires were often dominated by clones from the donor CD8+ memory compartment. Blood and skin or GI T cell repertoires showed limited TRB overlap.

The protocol was immunoSEQ multiplex PCR, while the TCRdb copy is restricted to in-frame clones and leaves out a portion. The sample carries 6,000 to 7,000 clones, under 95% recorded once. Cyclophosphamide on days +3 and +4 followed busulfan-fludarabine conditioning and a marrow graft. CDR1 and CDR2 (germline): SGHVS, FQNEAQ. V lost 4 bases to trimming and J lost 6 bases, with 12 bases between them. This CDR3 has 13 residues. The chain combines TRBV7-8 with TRBJ1-2; D possibly corresponds to TRBD1 (6 bases). The sequence was collected from a female patient between 50 and 60 years old who received an allogeneic stem cell transplant from a related donor, was CMV-positive, and had no GVHD. Some T cells may be provided by the graft donor. Sequenced here: PBMCs, sampled 1404 days after allogeneic stem cell transplant with posttransplant cyclophosphamide. CDR3 protein: CASSWAGVDGYTF. The CDR3 nucleotides read TGTGCCAGCAGCTGGGCAGGGGTTGATGGCTACACCTTC.